Reported below is one TCR beta chain. Germline V gives CDR1 LNHDA, CDR2 SQIVND (reference sequence). V lost 5 bases, J lost 6 bases, and 13 bases lay in between. The length of the CDR3 is 13 residues. These data belong to a study of cytomegalovirus exposure and HLA in healthy donors. The PCR ran on 60 Vbeta and 13 Jbeta primers. Sequenced by immunoSEQ multiplex PCR; TCRdb stores in-frame clones only, minus some. This repertoire includes approximately 150,000 clones. The receptor comes from a male donor in good health and CMV-seronegative. J is TRBJ1-1 and V is TRBV19; the D is unclear. The sample consisted of PBMCs. The CDR3 here is CASSVQSNAEAFF. The CDR3 DNA reads TGTGCCAGTAGTGTACAATCAAACGCTGAAGCTTTCTTT.